The clone carrying this T cell receptor beta chain was seen ten or more times. The data stem from a study of T cells in Graves' hyperthyroidism and ophthalmopathy. RNA transcripts provided the source from which TCR beta CDR3 regions were amplified. Carried out on the TCR CDR3, a first-round RT-PCR used the HTBI primer set. TCRdb used MiXCR to reprocess the multiplex PCR reads, holding one entry per CDR3 protein. The table has hundreds of thousands of distinct CDR3 sequences, 13% to 15% seen once; the top ten hold approximately 10%. The V gene lost 1 base and the J gene lost 8 bases, with 14 bases spanning the gap. Germline CDR1 GTSNPN, CDR2 SVGIG (reference sequence). This CDR3 is built from 13 residues.

The chain carries TRBV30 and TRBJ1-2, with D unclear. The material sequenced was blood. The sequence came from a young woman with Graves' hyperthyroidism. The CDR3 bases are TGTGCCTGGAGTGACCCAGGATTGGGCGGCTACACCTTC. Its translation: CAWSDPGLGGYTF.